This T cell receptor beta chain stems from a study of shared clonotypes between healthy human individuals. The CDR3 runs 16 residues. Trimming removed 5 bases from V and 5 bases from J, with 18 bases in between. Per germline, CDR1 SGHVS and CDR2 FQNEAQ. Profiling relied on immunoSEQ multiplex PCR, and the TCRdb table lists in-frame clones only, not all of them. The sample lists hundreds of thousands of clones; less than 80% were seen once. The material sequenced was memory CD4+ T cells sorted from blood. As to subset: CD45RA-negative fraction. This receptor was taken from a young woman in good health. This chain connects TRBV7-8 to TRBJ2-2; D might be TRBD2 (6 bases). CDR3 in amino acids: CASSILPGGGTGELFF. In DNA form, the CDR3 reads TGTGCCAGCAGCATCCTACCGGGTGGGGGGACCGGGGAGCTGTTTTTT.